This TCR beta chain was profiled in a study of T cells in Graves' hyperthyroidism and ophthalmopathy. Across the whole study: The authors collected peripheral blood at initial diagnosis, before any treatment.

This clonotype was seen at least ten times. Amplification of TCR beta CDR3 regions used RNA as the template. The study used the HTBI primer set for a first-round RT-PCR of the TCR CDR3. MiXCR, applied by TCRdb to the multiplex PCR reads, yields one record per CDR3 protein. The repertoire holds about 690,000 distinct CDR3 sequences, 15% to 20% seen once, with 15% to 19% in the top ten. CDR3 length: 22 amino acids. Per germline, CDR1 SGHRS and CDR2 YFSETQ. V was pared by 4 bases and J by 5 bases, with 25 bases of the junction left unmatched. The chain joins TRBV5-1 to TRBJ2-5, with 14 bases that match TRBD2. This sequence originates from a man over 45 with Graves' hyperthyroidism. The material sequenced was blood. CDR3 sequence (DNA): TGCGCCAGCAGCCTCCTCCCCAGGGGACTAGCGGGAGACAGGCTGTGGCGGGAGACCCAGTACTTC. The encoded protein is CASSLLPRGLAGDRLWRETQYF.